Listed below are T cell receptor beta chains from one sample, sequenced in a study of T cells after posttransplantation cyclophosphamide. The repertoire was sequenced with immunoSEQ multiplex PCR; TCRdb's copy has only in-frame clones and lacks some. The counts give about 30,000 clones, none of them seen only once; 2.7% is held by the top ten. Sequencing was done on a sample of PBMCs. The receptors come from a woman aged 60-75 years in good health, CMV-negative, and a related stem cell transplant donor. Each CDR3 is given with its conserved first and last residue. The D gene is left open where the match is weak. Clone size is given for some rows only: seen once, a few or many times, or a class if the clone is expanded.

V	J	D	size	CDR3	DNA
TRBV30	TRBJ1-5	NA	few	CAWSVRSNQPQHF	TGTGCCTGGAGTGTACGCAGTAATCAGCCCCAGCATTTT
TRBV30	TRBJ2-2	TRBD1	few	CAWRGNRGAGELFF	TGTGCCTGGAGAGGAAACAGGGGCGCCGGGGAGCTGTTTTTT
TRBV6-2/TRBV6-3	TRBJ1-1	NA	many	CASRTKGTEAFF	TGTGCCAGCAGGACGAAGGGCACTGAAGCTTTCTTT
TRBV29-1	TRBJ2-2	TRBD1	few	CSATGQGRTGELFF	TGCAGCGCCACTGGACAGGGGCGTACCGGGGAGCTGTTTTTT
TRBV12-3/TRBV12-4	TRBJ2-1	TRBD2	many	CASSAPPGGGYNEQFF	TGTGCCAGCAGTGCCCCCCCCGGCGGGGGATACAATGAGCAGTTCTTC
TRBV6-2/TRBV6-3	TRBJ1-4	NA	many	CASSRGLQEEKLFF	TGTGCCAGCAGTCGCGGGCTTCAGGAGGAAAAACTGTTTTTT
TRBV19	TRBJ1-1	TRBD1	NA	CASSKDRGDNEAFF	TGTGCCAGTAGTAAGGACAGGGGAGATAATGAAGCTTTCTTT
TRBV12-3/TRBV12-4	TRBJ2-1	TRBD2	many	CASSPYTSGRDEQFF	TGTGCCAGCAGTCCTTATACTAGCGGGAGGGATGAGCAGTTCTTC
TRBV6-2/TRBV6-3	TRBJ2-2	TRBD1	many	CASHRQGATGELFF	TGTGCCAGCCATCGACAGGGGGCGACCGGGGAGCTGTTTTTT
TRBV7-9	TRBJ2-1	NA	many	CASSLGHARVQFF	TGTGCCAGCAGCTTAGGTCATGCAAGGGTGCAGTTCTTC
TRBV28	TRBJ1-5	NA	many	CASLSSGVSNQPQHF	TGTGCCAGCTTATCTTCGGGGGTGAGCAATCAGCCCCAGCATTTT
TRBV19	TRBJ2-7	TRBD2	many	CASSIVTSGNYEQYF	TGTGCCAGTAGTATAGTTACTAGCGGGAACTACGAGCAGTACTTC
TRBV27	TRBJ2-1	TRBD2	many	CASSRTSGNEQFF	TGTGCCAGCAGCCGAACTAGCGGGAATGAGCAGTTCTTC
TRBV2	TRBJ2-5	NA	many	CASSGRGETQYF	TGTGCCAGCAGTGGTCGGGGGGAGACCCAGTACTTC
TRBV24-1	TRBJ2-1	TRBD1	many	CATSGNTGGGYNEQFF	TGTGCCACCAGTGGCAACACAGGGGGCGGATACAATGAGCAGTTCTTC
TRBV11-2	TRBJ1-5	NA	many	CASSLTQGVQPQHF	TGTGCCAGCAGCTTAACCCAGGGAGTACAGCCCCAGCATTTT
TRBV9	TRBJ2-3	NA	NA	CASSGIDTDTQYF	TGTGCCAGCAGCGGAATAGACACAGATACGCAGTATTTT
TRBV2	TRBJ2-2	TRBD1	many	CASSEVRGTRELFF	TGTGCCAGCAGTGAAGTCAGGGGGACCCGGGAGCTGTTTTTT
TRBV12-3/TRBV12-4	TRBJ2-1	NA	many	CASSLERRAYNEQFF	TGTGCCAGCAGTTTAGAAAGGCGGGCCTACAATGAGCAGTTCTTC
TRBV6-2/TRBV6-3	TRBJ1-2	NA	many	CASSTEFNYGYTF	TGTGCCAGTTCGACAGAATTCAACTATGGCTACACCTTC
TRBV5-1	TRBJ2-5	NA	NA	CASSLSPDRRETQYF	TGCGCCAGCAGCTTGAGCCCCGACAGGCGGGAGACCCAGTACTTC
TRBV28	TRBJ2-4	TRBD1	many	CASSSGTGSLGIQYF	TGTGCCAGCAGTTCCGGGACAGGGAGTCTTGGCATTCAGTACTTC
TRBV6-1	TRBJ2-7	TRBD2	many	CASRVAGGSSYEQYF	TGTGCCAGCAGAGTAGCGGGAGGAAGCTCCTACGAGCAGTACTTC
TRBV19	TRBJ1-6	TRBD1	many	CASSNRDRYNSPLHF	TGTGCCAGTAGTAACCGGGACAGGTATAATTCACCCCTCCACTTT
TRBV5-1	TRBJ2-7	TRBD2	many	CASSLGSGGDEQYF	TGCGCCAGCAGCTTGGGTAGCGGGGGCGACGAGCAGTACTTC
TRBV6-1	TRBJ2-7	NA	many	CASSELGPPYEQYF	TGTGCCAGCAGTGAATTGGGGCCACCCTACGAGCAGTACTTC
TRBV28	TRBJ1-5	TRBD1	many	CASSPGGQPQHF	TGTGCCAGCAGTCCAGGGGGTCAGCCCCAGCATTTT
TRBV12-3/TRBV12-4	TRBJ2-3	TRBD2	NA	CASSPGLAGGTDTQYF	TGTGCCAGCAGTCCCGGACTAGCGGGTGGCACAGATACGCAGTATTTT
TRBV5-8	TRBJ1-1	NA	many	CASSLYNTEAFF	TGTGCCAGCAGCTTGTATAACACTGAAGCTTTCTTT
TRBV7-3	TRBJ2-3	NA	many	CASSSQAPDTQYF	TGTGCCAGCAGCTCCCAAGCACCAGATACGCAGTATTTT
TRBV10-3	TRBJ1-3	NA	many	CATEAASGNTIYF	TGTGCCACCGAAGCTGCCTCTGGAAACACCATATATTTT
TRBV7-3	TRBJ2-7	TRBD1	many	CASSPGTGGYEQYF	TGTGCCAGCAGCCCTGGGACAGGGGGCTACGAGCAGTACTTC
TRBV7-2	TRBJ2-7	NA	many	CASSPLLFEQYF	TGTGCCAGCAGCCCTCTACTCTTCGAGCAGTACTTC
TRBV9	TRBJ2-3	TRBD1	few	CASSDRDRGHDTQYF	TGTGCCAGCAGCGACCGGGACAGGGGGCACGATACGCAGTATTTT
TRBV27	TRBJ2-3	TRBD2	few	CASSPRTSGRSSTDTQYF	TGTGCCAGCAGTCCCAGGACTAGCGGGCGGAGTAGCACAGATACGCAGTATTTT
TRBV5-6	TRBJ1-1	TRBD1	many	CASTIQAGRGPEAFF	TGTGCCAGCACCATCCAGGCTGGCAGGGGGCCTGAAGCTTTCTTT
TRBV5-5	TRBJ2-2	TRBD2	many	CASSARGEYTGELFF	TGTGCCAGCAGCGCGCGGGGGGAGTACACCGGGGAGCTGTTTTTT
TRBV27	TRBJ2-5	NA	many	CASGHFQETQYF	TGTGCCAGCGGACACTTCCAAGAGACCCAGTACTTC
TRBV9	TRBJ2-3	TRBD2	many	CASSVGLAGFPDTQYF	TGTGCCAGCAGCGTAGGGCTAGCGGGGTTCCCAGATACGCAGTATTTT
TRBV5-6	TRBJ2-7	NA	few	CASSLGSGDEQYF	TGTGCCAGCAGCTTAGGATCAGGTGACGAGCAGTACTTC
TRBV7-3	TRBJ2-5	NA	many	CASSSIGGSETQYF	TGTGCCAGCAGCTCTATTGGGGGCTCAGAGACCCAGTACTTC
TRBV19	TRBJ1-1	TRBD1	many	CASSIPPGTVNTEAFF	TGTGCCAGTAGTATCCCCCCCGGGACAGTGAACACTGAAGCTTTCTTT
TRBV5-4	TRBJ2-2	TRBD1	many	CASSVGVYGTGNTGELFF	TGTGCCAGCAGCGTTGGCGTATATGGGACAGGGAACACCGGGGAGCTGTTTTTT
TRBV7-2	TRBJ2-3	NA	many	CASSGRTDTQYF	TGTGCCAGCAGCGGCCGCACAGATACGCAGTATTTT
TRBV6-6	TRBJ2-5	NA	NA	CASSPTSVETQYF	TGTGCCAGCAGCCCGACTAGTGTGGAGACCCAGTACTTC
TRBV5-1	TRBJ2-7	TRBD1	many	CASSSEGTGGFSEQYF	TGCGCCAGCAGCTCCGAGGGGACAGGGGGCTTTAGCGAGCAGTACTTC
TRBV4-3	TRBJ2-7	TRBD1	many	CAPFRDRENEQYF	TGCGCCCCCTTCCGGGACAGGGAAAACGAGCAGTACTTC
TRBV5-1	TRBJ2-2	TRBD2	NA	CASSAGGYGELFF	TGCGCCAGCAGCGCGGGGGGTTACGGGGAGCTGTTTTTT
TRBV28	TRBJ1-2	NA	many	CASSPLLKRDYGYTF	TGTGCCAGCAGCCCTCTACTCAAAAGAGACTATGGCTACACCTTC
TRBV7-9	TRBJ2-5	TRBD2	few	CASSLGLAGGRRIQETQYF	TGTGCCAGCAGCTTAGGTCTAGCGGGGGGCCGTCGAATCCAAGAGACCCAGTACTTC
TRBV9	TRBJ1-1	NA	many	CASSARAGEAFF	TGTGCCAGCAGCGCCAGGGCTGGTGAAGCTTTCTTT
TRBV6-2/TRBV6-3	TRBJ2-2	NA	many	CASKVRGTNAGELFF	TGTGCCAGCAAAGTACGGGGGACGAACGCCGGGGAGCTGTTTTTT
TRBV6-2/TRBV6-3	TRBJ2-1	TRBD2	many	CASSLAGAPGRFF	TGTGCCAGCAGTCTAGCGGGGGCCCCCGGGCGGTTCTTC
TRBV5-4	TRBJ1-1	NA	many	CASSPPPPNTEAFF	TGTGCCAGCAGCCCCCCCCCTCCGAACACTGAAGCTTTCTTT
TRBV12-3/TRBV12-4	TRBJ2-2	NA	many	CASSPTVQNTGELFF	TGTGCCAGCAGCCCGACAGTACAGAACACCGGGGAGCTGTTTTTT
TRBV4-2	TRBJ1-3	NA	many	CASSQEAGGSGNTIYF	TGTGCCAGCAGCCAAGAGGCAGGTGGCTCTGGAAACACCATATATTTT
TRBV27	TRBJ1-1	NA	many	CASSGRMNTEAFF	TGTGCCAGCAGTGGCAGGATGAACACTGAAGCTTTCTTT
TRBV6-6	TRBJ2-5	TRBD1	few	CASSYSTGQGFETQYF	TGTGCCAGCAGTTACTCGACGGGACAGGGTTTTGAGACCCAGTACTTC